The T cell receptor beta chain under discussion was sequenced for a study of low-dose radiotherapy and immunotherapy resistance in tumors. Across the whole study: The patients were given nivolumab 240 mg every two weeks and ipilimumab 1 mg/kg every six weeks, through an intravenous route. The 200 mg/m2 dose of intravenous cyclophosphamide was given every two weeks, one day before radiation and immunotherapy.

TRAV and TRBV primers primed cDNA for both TCRalpha and TCRbeta. With a constant-region primer and a V-primer adapter, TCRs were subjected to roughly 20 PCR cycles of amplification. TCRdb analysed the reads with MiXCR anew, one entry per CDR3 protein. Among tens of thousands of distinct CDR3 sequences listed, about 19% were seen once. The sample's time point: before trial treatment. Germline CDR1 is MDHEN and CDR2 is SYDVKM. The CDR3 consists of 16 residues. V was pared by 6 bases and J by 0 bases, with 6 bases of the junction left unmatched. This clonotype occurred many times. The sequences come from PBMCs, collected before treatment. V usage is TRBV28 and J usage is TRBJ2-1; 9 bases line up with TRBD2. The source of this sequence is a male donor with prostate cancer. CDR3 loop: CASRVAGASSYNEQFF. DNA for the CDR3: TGTGCCAGCAGGGTAGCGGGGGCAAGCTCCTACAATGAGCAGTTCTTC.